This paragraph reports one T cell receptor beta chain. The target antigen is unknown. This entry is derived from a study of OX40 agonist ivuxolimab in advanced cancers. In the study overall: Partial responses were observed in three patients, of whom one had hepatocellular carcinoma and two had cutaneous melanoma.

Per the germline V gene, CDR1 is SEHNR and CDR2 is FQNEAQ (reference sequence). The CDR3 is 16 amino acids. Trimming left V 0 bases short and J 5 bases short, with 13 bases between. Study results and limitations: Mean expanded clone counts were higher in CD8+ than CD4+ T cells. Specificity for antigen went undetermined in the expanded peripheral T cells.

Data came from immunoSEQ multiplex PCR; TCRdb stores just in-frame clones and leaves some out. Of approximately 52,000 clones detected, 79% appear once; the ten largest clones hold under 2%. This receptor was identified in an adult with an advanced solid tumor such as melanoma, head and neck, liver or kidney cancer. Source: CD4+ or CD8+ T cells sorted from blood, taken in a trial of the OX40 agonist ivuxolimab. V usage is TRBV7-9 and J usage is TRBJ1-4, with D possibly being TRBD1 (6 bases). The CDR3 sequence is CASSLASGTKNEKLFF. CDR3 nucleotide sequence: TGTGCCAGCAGCTTAGCGTCTGGGACAAAGAATGAAAAACTGTTTTTT.